This section outlines one T cell receptor beta chain sequence together with its context. Its antigen is not known. While the first cohort had 700 or so subjects, the donors belonged to the separate validation cohort of about 120 subjects. The data stem from a study of cytomegalovirus exposure and HLA in healthy donors. In the study overall: The roughly 110 validation repertoires were produced on the same platform as the roughly 690 repertoires of the first cohort. This was reported in a later analysis. Points from the study as a whole: The listing of 150 to 200 TCR beta chains classed them as cytomegalovirus-associated. Rarity marked most TCR sequences, yet some public TCRs occurred in many donors.

The CDR3 sequence is 16 residues long. Germline V gene sequence: CDR1 SGHRS, CDR2 YFSETQ. V was pared by 0 bases and J by 4 bases, with 16 bases between. Libraries were prepared by immunoSEQ multiplex PCR; TCRdb keeps only in-frame clonotypes and omits some of them. This table holds some 130,000 clones, just under 85% found once. The sequence came from a man under 40 in good health and CMV-seropositive. Sequencing input: PBMCs. This chain joins TRBV5-1 and TRBJ1-2, with D maybe TRBD1 (5 bases). The CDR3 DNA is TGCGCCAGCAGCTTGGAAGCTCCAACAGGCGCCTATGGCTACACCTTC. It is translated as CASSLEAPTGAYGYTF.